The clone carrying this T cell receptor (beta chain) was counted many times. With 5 bases removed from V and 3 bases from J, the gap between germline ends came to 13 bases. This CDR3 contains 14 residues. This specimen comes from a study of CD8 T cells in ankylosing spondylitis. Quantitative molecular-barcoded 5'-RACE generated the TCR beta libraries. TCRdb passed the 5' RACE reads through MiXCR, listing each CDR3 protein once. The sample holds 100,000 to 150,000 distinct CDR3 sequences, over 6.5% seen once. The sequence came from a male donor with ankylosing spondylitis or in good health (not recorded which). The chain links TRBV12-3 or TRBV12-4 to TRBJ1-2; D is perhaps TRBD1 (5 bases). Sequencing was carried out using blood, either unsorted or a sorted T cell fraction (not recorded which). CDR3 coding DNA: TGTGCCAGCAGTCCCTCCGCGGGGGACTATGGCTACACCTTC. Translated: CASSPSAGDYGYTF.